This T cell receptor (beta chain) derives from a study of beta chain features in type 1 diabetes. General study results and limits: When Type 1 diabetes patients were examined, their TCRB CDR3s proved moderately but significantly shorter in all four CD4+ subsets.

Every isolated RNA sample was fully reverse transcribed, so sequencing captured expressed TCRB transcripts. Libraries were prepared by immunoSEQ multiplex PCR; TCRdb keeps only in-frame clonotypes and omits some of them. Of more than 120,000 clones listed, about an eighth are singletons. Note on this clone: Antigen specificity is unknown. Relative to the germline gene, one junction end is altered; a read error may explain this.

The CDR3 covers 10 residues. In germline, CDR1 is SNHLY, CDR2 FYNNEI. Specimen: central memory CD4+ T cells from blood. The source is a man aged 18 to 30 with type 1 diabetes. The rearrangement links TRBV2 to TRBJ2-5; no reliable D call. This chain's CDR3 is CASSTEAQYF. The CDR3 DNA sequence: TGTGCCAGCAGTACAGAGGCCCAGTACTTC.